This entry lists 10 T cell receptor beta chains sequenced from one sample in a study of OX40 agonist ivuxolimab in advanced cancers. TCRdb keeps only in-frame clones here, not all; method: immunoSEQ multiplex PCR. Here the sample spans about 14,000 clones, around 86% being singletons. Sequenced material: CD4+ or CD8+ T cells sorted from blood, taken in a trial of the OX40 agonist ivuxolimab. The receptors come from an adult with an advanced solid tumor such as melanoma, head and neck, liver or kidney cancer.

J is TRBJ2-4 and V is TRBV2, with 9 nucleotides matching TRBD2. The junction had 4 bases not matched to a gene; V was cut back by 6 bases and J by 1 base. The CDR3 has 15 residues. From germline, CDR1 is SNHLY and CDR2 FYNNEI. As DNA, the CDR3 is TGTGCCAGCAGGCGGGAGGGCTTGGCCAAAAACATTCAGTACTTC. It specifies CASRREGLAKNIQYF.

This clone is termed medium-sized. The rearrangement joins TRBV7-8 to TRBJ1-5, with 10 bases identical to TRBD1. J was trimmed by 5 bases and V by 1 base; bases with no gene match: 2. Germline V gene lookup returns CDR1 SGHVS and CDR2 FQNEAQ. There are 15 residues in the CDR3. The CDR3 bases are TGTGCCAGCAGCTTAGGCGGGACAGGGGATCAGCCCCAGCATTTT. Encoded protein: CASSLGGTGDQPQHF.

The J gene is TRBJ1-4, the V gene TRBV4-3; the D gene is possibly TRBD1 (5 bases). The CDR3 sequence is 16 residues long. Germline-derived CDR1 and CDR2 are LGHNA and YSLEER. V lost 0 bases and J lost 8, with 16 bases in between. Here the CDR3 DNA reads TGCGCCAGCAGCCAAGATAGATCAGGGTTTAAAGAAAAACTGTTTTTT. This encodes CASSQDRSGFKEKLFF.

In this sample, this clone turned up a few times. V and J are TRBV27 and TRBJ2-3; tentatively, D is TRBD1 (5 bases). Germline V gives CDR1 MNHEY, CDR2 SMNVEV (reference sequence). Trimming removed 3 bases at V and 2 bases at J, with 18 bases between. The CDR3 sequence is 17 residues long. The CDR3 sequence is CASSFLPRDESTDTQYF. CDR3 sequence (DNA): TGTGCCAGCAGTTTTCTCCCCAGGGATGAGTCCACAGATACGCAGTATTTT.

The V and J genes are TRBV5-4 and TRBJ1-1; unclear D gene. Germline-derived CDR1 and CDR2 are SGHNT and YYREEE (reference sequence). This CDR3 has 14 amino acids. The V end lost 2 bases, the J end lost 0 bases, and 8 bases lay between the germline ends. In DNA, the CDR3 is TGTGCCAGCAGCTTTGCCGGACTGAACACTGAAGCTTTCTTT. It encodes CASSFAGLNTEAFF.

This chain links TRBV9 with TRBJ2-1; D is unclear. Trimming took 4 bases from V and 4 from J, leaving 9 bases between them. Germline lookup yields CDR1 SGDLS and CDR2 YYNGEE. The CDR3 contains 13 residues. The CDR3 loop reads CASSTSAYNEQFF. The CDR3 DNA sequence: TGTGCCAGCAGCACATCAGCGTACAATGAGCAGTTCTTC.

The chain carries TRBV7-9 and TRBJ1-2; D gene ambiguous. Trimming took 0 bases from V and 7 from J, leaving 6 bases between them. Per germline, CDR1 SEHNR and CDR2 FQNEAQ (reference sequence). The CDR3 totals 12 residues. In DNA form, the CDR3 reads TGTGCCAGCAGCTTAGCGGGGAGTGGCTACACCTTC. It specifies CASSLAGSGYTF. Using reference TRBV7-9 and TRBJ1-2 for the parts outside the CDR3, the full variable domain is DTGVSQNPRHKITKRGQNVTFRCDPISEHNRLYWYRQTLGQGPEFLTYFQNEAQLEKSRLLSDRFSAERPKGSFSTLEIQRTEQGDSAMYLCASSLAGSGYTFGSGTRLTVV.

The sample holds one count of this clone. The chain joins TRBV5-1 to TRBJ2-1, with 14 bases fitting TRBD2. V shed 0 bases, J shed 7 bases, and the junction held 3 bases outside the gene matches. The CDR3 spans 16 residues. The germline V gene has CDR1 SGHRS and CDR2 YFSETQ. The CDR3 here is CASSLGLAGGNNEQFF. DNA of the CDR3: TGCGCCAGCAGCTTGGGACTAGCGGGGGGGAATAATGAGCAGTTCTTC.

The chain uses TRBV19 and TRBJ1-1, with 11 bases that match TRBD1. V shed 5 bases and J 6 bases; nucleotides not matched to a gene: 5. Germline loops: CDR1 LNHDA, CDR2 SQIVND (reference sequence). This CDR3 is 14 amino acids long. CDR3 nucleotide sequence: TGTGCCAGTAGTTCAGGGACAGGGGGTTCTGAAGCTTTCTTT. Residues: CASSSGTGGSEAFF.

This clone was counted only a few times. The chain carries TRBV28 and TRBJ1-2; D unresolved. The CDR3 is 16 residues long. Trimming removed 5 bases from V and 0 bases from J, with 16 bases in between. CDR1 MDHEN and CDR2 SYDVKM come from the germline V gene. The CDR3 nucleotides are TGTGCCAGCAGTGACACATTGTTGGAGCCTAACTATGGCTACACCTTC. This gives the protein CASSDTLLEPNYGYTF.